These T cell receptor beta chains were read from a single sample in a study of a mutant IDH1 vaccine in newly diagnosed glioma. Antigens for these TCRs are unknown. Assay: immunoSEQ multiplex PCR; the TCRdb copy retains only in-frame clones and omits some. The repertoire has roughly 60,000 clones, about 86% of them found once; the top ten carry over 7%. Material: PBMCs, obtained from a glioma patient whose treatment included an IDH1 peptide vaccine. The receptors here all came from a woman between 50 and 59 years old with glioma. CDR3s include the opening cysteine and the closing phenylalanine or tryptophan. Each record gives: V gene, clone size, J gene, CDR3 length, D gene, CDR3 protein, CDR3 DNA. D genes are given only for firm matches. Clone size is shown for a subset of rows, as once, few, many or a class of expanded clone.

>TRBV7-2|NA|TRBJ1-4|15|NA
CASSRALGGNEKLFF
TGTGCCAGCAGTCGGGCCCTAGGTGGTAATGAAAAACTGTTTTTT
>TRBV27|once|TRBJ1-2|15|TRBD1
CASSPRGQGLYGYTF
TGTGCCAGCAGTCCACGAGGACAGGGACTCTATGGCTACACCTTC
>TRBV7-2|NA|TRBJ1-5|14|NA
CASSSGLGNQPQHF
TGTGCCAGCAGCTCGGGACTGGGAAATCAGCCCCAGCATTTT
>TRBV14|NA|TRBJ2-5|16|TRBD2
CASSPTLAGVTETQYF
TGTGCCAGCAGCCCTACTTTAGCGGGGGTTACAGAGACCCAGTACTTC
>TRBV9|NA|TRBJ2-4|16|TRBD2
CASSPSAGGGKNIQYF
TGTGCCAGCAGCCCCTCAGCGGGGGGCGGCAAAAACATTCAGTACTTC
>TRBV29-1|NA|TRBJ1-5|11|NA
CSVGTNQPQHF
TGCAGCGTTGGGACAAACCAGCCCCAGCATTTT
>TRBV14|NA|TRBJ2-6|16|NA
CASSQGSRAGANVLTF
TGTGCCAGCAGCCAAGGGAGTCGGGCTGGGGCCAACGTCCTGACTTTC
>TRBV5-1|NA|TRBJ2-2|14|NA
CASSLWGGTGELFF
TGCGCCAGCAGCTTGTGGGGCGGGACCGGGGAGCTGTTTTTT
>TRBV13|NA|TRBJ2-5|15|NA
CASSPAGQPQETQYF
TGTGCCAGCAGCCCGGCGGGACAGCCCCAAGAGACCCAGTACTTC
>TRBV7-2|NA|TRBJ2-7|15|TRBD1
CASSSGTGATYEQYF
TGTGCCAGCAGCTCGGGGACAGGGGCCACCTACGAGCAGTACTTC
>TRBV6-5|NA|TRBJ1-6|14|TRBD1
CASSYSAGGSPLHF
TGTGCCAGCAGTTACTCAGCAGGGGGTTCACCCCTCCACTTT
>TRBV5-1|few|TRBJ1-1|13|TRBD1
CASSSGQATEAFF
TGCGCCAGCAGTTCTGGACAGGCCACTGAAGCTTTCTTT
>TRBV7-2|NA|TRBJ2-1|17|TRBD1
CASSLGRGTGTYNEQFF
TGTGCCAGCAGCTTAGGAAGGGGGACAGGGACCTACAATGAGCAGTTCTTC
>TRBV23-1|NA|TRBJ2-7|16|TRBD2
CASSQYPRGARFRQYF
TGCGCCAGCAGTCAATACCCGCGGGGGGCCCGGTTTCGGCAGTACTTC
>TRBV5-1|NA|TRBJ1-1|14|NA
CASSLAGGYTEAFF
TGCGCCAGCAGCTTGGCCGGTGGGTACACTGAAGCTTTCTTT
>TRBV6-1|NA|TRBJ2-7|14|NA
CASRRGGEGYEQYF
TGTGCCAGCAGGCGAGGGGGAGAAGGCTACGAGCAGTACTTC